Sequencing of this T cell receptor beta chain was carried out in a study of metastatic and nonmetastatic thyroid tumors. The wider study: Malignant and benign thyroid patients had repertoires compared in peripheral blood and tumor or nodule tissue.

General study results and limits: Malignant thyroid tumors reportedly had TCR beta diversity that was significantly higher than in benign nodules, in blood and tumor.

Each patient went into thyroid surgery without having received any treatment. About this clone itself: Antigen unknown. An end of the junction does not agree with germline; a read error may underlie this.

Germline loops: CDR1 MNHEY, CDR2 SMNVEV (reference sequence). The length of the CDR3 is 15 residues. TCRdb re-processed the PCR reads through MiXCR. The profile shows roughly 6,900 clones, less than 35% of them singletons. The sample comprised tumor tissue. The V gene is TRBV27, the J gene TRBJ2-3; D may be TRBD2 (5 bases). The clonotype originates from a female donor with papillary thyroid cancer or a benign thyroid nodule (not recorded which). Some clones in this sample may be carry-over from other donors' samples. CDR3 region: CSSIGGGSSTDPQYF. The CDR3 nucleotides read TGTTCCAGCATTGGAGGCGGATCTAGCACAGATCCGCAGTATTTT.